This paragraph covers one T cell receptor (beta chain) sequence. A single record per CDR3 protein comes from TCRdb applying MiXCR to the 5' RACE reads. The sample records some 27,000 distinct CDR3 sequences, roughly 6.1% being singletons. This entry comes from a study of T cells after yellow fever vaccination. Study in general: Those fractions that held only low numbers of cells were prepared using the SMART-Seq v4 Ultra Low Input RNA kit. Points from the study as a whole: Just a small share of clonotypes turned up in the CD4 compartment as well as the CD8 compartment. High-abundance clonotypes from the bulk population could contaminate FACS-sorted repertoires.

This TCR was recovered from a man younger than 45 who received the YFV17D yellow fever vaccine. The sample in question was PBMCs, either bulk or a sorted T-cell subset (CD4+, CD8+, memory, or dextramer-sorted; not recorded which), obtained on the day of the yellow fever booster vaccination.

Here the CDR3 DNA reads TGTGCTAGTGGGTCCTCTCCCAGGACTGGTACCGGGGAGCTGTTTTTT. The encoded protein is CASGSSPRTGTGELFF. The V call is TRBV12-5, the J call TRBJ2-2; weak D call: TRBD2 (5 bases). The length of the CDR3 is 16 residues. V was trimmed by 6 bases and J by 5 bases, leaving 19 bases between them. Germline-derived CDR1 and CDR2 are LGHNT and FRNRAP.